The present TCR beta chain was sequenced within a study of CD8 T cells in ankylosing spondylitis (dated 2017 in TCRdb). In terms of the full investigation: T cell receptor beta repertoires were profiled in healthy donors and ankylosing spondylitis patients so that disease-linked TCR variants could be found. Peripheral blood was sampled, and synovial fluid was additionally collected from ankylosing spondylitis patients. The whole study cohort included over a hundred healthy donors and 20 to 30 ankylosing spondylitis patients.

What the authors observed across the whole study: Some of the motif variants had been reported before in the synovial fluid and blood of reactive arthritis patients, a finding that suggests common disease-initiation mechanisms. According to the report, matched synovial fluid samples from ankylosing spondylitis patients were significantly enriched for the disease-linked clones. A TCR beta motif made up of several highly homologous amino acid variants appeared to be characteristic of blood from ankylosing spondylitis patients. The disease-linked clones had a CD8+ phenotype and were found at relatively low frequencies in peripheral blood.

V is clipped by 5 bases and J by 4 bases, and the sequence between their germline boundaries is 9 bases long. From cysteine to phenylalanine, the CDR3 is 13 amino acids long. The entry retains the CDR3 DNA only, 39 bases that are in frame from base 1. Based on the germline V gene (reference sequence), the CDR1 and CDR2 sequences are SEHNR and FQNEAQ. This clonotype was observed a few times. The antigen it binds to is not known. No much larger clone exists at a distance of one base, and base qualities are not known. Sequencing was performed on an Illumina HiSeq 2500. Quantitative 5'-RACE with molecular barcodes was the method used to prepare the TCR beta libraries. Regarding the original processing steps: To identify disease-linked TCR variants, a new computational method was used, one built on a probabilistic model of VDJ rearrangement. Through fastp at Q25 and MiXCR, TCRdb rebuilt clones from the public reads, retaining in-frame beta chains. Each entry is one CDR3 protein sequence, shown with its most common DNA and genes. The V and J calls were not made by the authors but by TCRdb's processing. The table for this sample lists roughly 470,000 distinct CDR3 sequences; 26% of them were counted only once. In total, the top ten clones hold over 0.8% of the sample.

Input material: blood, either unsorted or a sorted T cell fraction (not recorded which). This clonotype was sampled from a male donor with ankylosing spondylitis. The V gene is TRBV7-9 and the J gene is TRBJ2-1, with the D gene not clear enough to name. The DNA sequence is as follows: TGTGCCAGCAGCCCCCCTCAATACAATGAGCAGTTCTTC. It codes for CASSPPQYNEQFF.